A selection of T cell receptor beta chains follows, all from one sample in a study of glioma-infiltrating T cells after dendritic cell vaccination. Profiling relied on immunoSEQ multiplex PCR, and the TCRdb table lists in-frame clones only, not all of them. Of fewer than 45,000 clones in the sample, around four fifths are singletons; the top ten hold approximately 8.3%. Specimen: blood, collected before dendritic cell vaccination. Every receptor here comes from a human donor with glioblastoma. Each CDR3 is given with its conserved first and last residue. D genes are given only for firm matches. Size is stated for part of the rows, as once, few or many counts, or as a class when the clone is expanded.

D gene	V gene	J gene	clone size	CDR3 DNA	CDR3 protein
TRBD2	TRBV6-1	TRBJ2-1	medium-sized	TGTGCCAGCAGTGCAACTAGCGGGGCCTCCTACAATGAGCAGTTCTTC	CASSATSGASYNEQFF
.	TRBV6-6	TRBJ1-5	.	TGTGCCAGCAGAGCGGTTAATCAGCCCCAGCATTTT	CASRAVNQPQHF
TRBD1	TRBV18	TRBJ1-2	few	TGTGCCAGCTCACCCGACAGGGCTAACTATGGCTACACCTTC	CASSPDRANYGYTF
.	TRBV4-1	TRBJ1-3	.	TGCGCCAGCAGCCAACTCCCGGCGGTACAGGGAGTCTCTGGAAACACCATATATTTT	CASSQLPAVQGVSGNTIYF
TRBD2	TRBV5-4	TRBJ2-5	.	TGTGCCAGCACCTTCCGTCGAAGCGGCGGGGGGACACAAGAGACCCAGTACTTC	CASTFRRSGGGTQETQYF
.	TRBV2	TRBJ2-5	.	TGTGCCAGCAGTGAGAGCGGGCGGGCCGAAAAGACCCAGTACTTC	CASSESGRAEKTQYF
TRBD1	TRBV19	TRBJ1-2	.	TGTGCCAGTAGTCACCGGGACAGGGGCTATGGCTACACCTTC	CASSHRDRGYGYTF
TRBD2	TRBV6-5	TRBJ2-5	.	TGTGCCAGCAGTTGGGGACTAGCGGAGACCCAGTACTTC	CASSWGLAETQYF
TRBD1	TRBV4-2	TRBJ1-2	few	TGTGCCAGCACCAAGACAGGGTACCATGGCTACACCTTC	CASTKTGYHGYTF
.	TRBV5-8	TRBJ2-2	.	TGTGCCAGCAGCTTGGTAGGAGGGTTCACCGGGGAGCTGTTTTTT	CASSLVGGFTGELFF
TRBD2	TRBV7-6	TRBJ2-1	.	TGTGCCAGCGCTAGCGGGGGGTATAGCTCCTACAATGAGCAGTTCTTC	CASASGGYSSYNEQFF
TRBD2	TRBV19	TRBJ2-5	.	TGTGCCAGTAGAACACTAGCGGGGGGCCAAGAGACCCAGTACTTC	CASRTLAGGQETQYF
TRBD1	TRBV27	TRBJ1-1	once	TGTGCCAGCAGTCCCGGGACAGGGGGGAACACTGAAGCTTTCTTT	CASSPGTGGNTEAFF
TRBD2	TRBV9	TRBJ2-3	.	TGTGCCAGCAGCCCAACGGGGGGGCTGGATACGCAGTATTTT	CASSPTGGLDTQYF
.	TRBV5-6	TRBJ1-1	.	TGTGCCAGCAGCTTGTACGGGGTTAAAACTGAAGCTTTCTTT	CASSLYGVKTEAFF
.	TRBV6-1	TRBJ1-1	.	TGTGCCAGCAGTGAAGCGCGGTTTTCTTACACTGAAGCTTTCTTT	CASSEARFSYTEAFF
TRBD1	TRBV6-5	TRBJ1-2	once	TGTGCCAGCAGTTCCGGACAGGGAATTGGCTACACCTTC	CASSSGQGIGYTF
.	TRBV30	TRBJ2-1	.	TGTGCCTGGAGTAGCGTATCCTACAATGAGCAGTTCTTC	CAWSSVSYNEQFF
.	TRBV7-9	TRBJ2-7	once	TGTGCCAGCAGCCATCGTCTCGGAGGGGGCAACGAGCAGTACTTC	CASSHRLGGGNEQYF
.	TRBV28	TRBJ1-1	.	TGTGCCAGCCTCTATGTAACGGGGACTGAAGCTTTCTTT	CASLYVTGTEAFF
TRBD2	TRBV2	TRBJ2-5	.	TGTGCCAGCAGTCCTACTAGCGGGGTACAAGAGACCCAGTACTTC	CASSPTSGVQETQYF
TRBD1	TRBV7-9	TRBJ1-5	.	TGTGCCAGCAGCGTAGGACAGGGTTACAATCAGCCCCAGCATTTT	CASSVGQGYNQPQHF
.	TRBV6-1	TRBJ2-3	.	TGTGCCAGCAGTGCCCTAGTCTTCGCGGGGCCCACTAGCACAGATACGCAGTATTTT	CASSALVFAGPTSTDTQYF
TRBD1	TRBV5-1	TRBJ2-2	.	TGCGCCAGCAGCTTTCTCGGACAGGGTAAAGGCGGGGAGCTGTTTTTT	CASSFLGQGKGGELFF
.	TRBV21-1	TRBJ2-4	.	TGTGCCAGCAGCACGGGACAGACGCGGAGGGGGCCAAACCGGCCCAAAAACATTCAGTACTTC	CASSTGQTRRGPNRPKNIQYF
.	TRBV6-5	TRBJ2-5	few	TGTGCCAGCAGTTACGAGAGATCTGGGACCCAGTACTTC	CASSYERSGTQYF
TRBD1	TRBV10-3	TRBJ1-6	.	TGTGCCATCGGGGATTACAGGGGGGGGAATTCACCCCTCCACTTT	CAIGDYRGGNSPLHF
.	TRBV30	TRBJ2-3	.	TGTGCCTGGAGTTTGGGCAGGGGAGTCGATACGCAGTATTTT	CAWSLGRGVDTQYF
.	TRBV25-1	TRBJ2-5	.	TGTGCCAGCCGGGATCCCGGGGGAGAGACCCAGTACTTC	CASRDPGGETQYF
.	TRBV4-3	TRBJ1-6	.	TGCGCCAGCAGCCAAGAGGGGGGTTTTCTGAGCTCCTATAATTCACCCCTCCACTTT	CASSQEGGFLSSYNSPLHF
.	TRBV5-4	TRBJ1-2	.	TGTGCCAGCAGCTCCGCCCGGGGATCCTATGGCTACACCTTC	CASSSARGSYGYTF
TRBD2	TRBV5-4	TRBJ2-2	.	TGTGCCAGCAGCTTGGCCGGGGGGGCCGGGGAGCTGTTTTTT	CASSLAGGAGELFF
.	TRBV9	TRBJ1-6	once	TGTGCCAGCAGCGTAAGACCAGGGGATAATTCACCCCTCCACTTT	CASSVRPGDNSPLHF
.	TRBV13	TRBJ2-3	.	TGTGCCAGCAGCTTGAGGGAGACCTCCACAGATACGCAGTATTTT	CASSLRETSTDTQYF
.	TRBV10-2	TRBJ1-6	.	TGCGCCAGCAGTTTTCGACAGGATAATTCACCCCTCCACTTT	CASSFRQDNSPLHF
.	TRBV5-8	TRBJ2-1	few	TGTGCCAGCAGCTTGGCCGGACTGGGCCACAATGAGCAGTTCTTC	CASSLAGLGHNEQFF
.	TRBV9	TRBJ1-6	.	TGTGCCAGCAGCCCCAGCGTAGGGGCTTCTTCACTCCTCCACTTT	CASSPSVGASSLLHF
TRBD1	TRBV5-8	TRBJ1-5	.	TGTGCCAGCAGCTTGGAGGACAGGGGCAATCAGCCCCAGCATTTT	CASSLEDRGNQPQHF
.	TRBV7-2	TRBJ1-1	once	TGTGCCAGCAGCTCCCTGGGGGGGCGCGGCACTGAAGCTTTCTTT	CASSSLGGRGTEAFF
.	TRBV4-2	TRBJ1-5	.	TGTGCCAGCAGCCAAGCTCTTCGGGGGGCTGGTGAGCCCCAGCATTTT	CASSQALRGAGEPQHF
.	TRBV5-6	TRBJ2-1	few	TGTGCCAGCAGCTTGGCGGGAGCCATCAATGAGCAGTTCTTC	CASSLAGAINEQFF
.	TRBV15	TRBJ1-5	.	TGTGCCACCAGCAGAGATCCGGGGAATAGCAATCAGCCCCAGCATTTT	CATSRDPGNSNQPQHF